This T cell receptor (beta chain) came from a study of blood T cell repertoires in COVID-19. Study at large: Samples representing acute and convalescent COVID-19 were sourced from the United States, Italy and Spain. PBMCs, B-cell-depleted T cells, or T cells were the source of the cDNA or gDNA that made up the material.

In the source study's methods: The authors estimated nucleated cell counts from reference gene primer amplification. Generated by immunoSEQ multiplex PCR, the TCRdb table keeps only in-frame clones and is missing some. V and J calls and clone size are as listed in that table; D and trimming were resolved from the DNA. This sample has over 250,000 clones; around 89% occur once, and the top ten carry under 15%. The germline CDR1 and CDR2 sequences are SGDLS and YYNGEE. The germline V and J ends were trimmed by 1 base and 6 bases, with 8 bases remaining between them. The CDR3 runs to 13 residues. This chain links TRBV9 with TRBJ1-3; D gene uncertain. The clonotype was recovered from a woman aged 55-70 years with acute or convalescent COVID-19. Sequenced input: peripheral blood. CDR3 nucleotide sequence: TGTGCCAGCAGCGTAAACATCGAAAACACCATATATTTT. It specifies CASSVNIENTIYF.